This T cell receptor (beta chain) is from a study of OX40 agonist ivuxolimab in advanced cancers. Describing the broader study: Ivuxolimab was a fully human IgG2 agonistic monoclonal antibody targeting the costimulatory receptor OX40 (CD134). Intravenous ivuxolimab was administered to patients every 2 weeks at six dose levels: 0.01, 0.1, 0.3, 1.5, 3 and 10 mg/kg. Of the roughly 51 patients in dose escalation, about 20 had hepatocellular carcinoma, roughly 15 had melanoma, 9 had renal cell carcinoma and 9 had head and neck cancer. In the dose-escalation cohort, 82.7% of patients were male, and the mean age was approximately 60 years, with a range of roughly 20 to 85. Patients were allowed to have had prior anti-PD-1, anti-PD-L1 or anti-CTLA-4 therapy, and approximately 40% of the dose-escalation patients had been treated with checkpoint inhibitors. Partial responses occurred in three dose-escalation patients, of whom one had hepatocellular carcinoma and two had cutaneous melanoma. Peripheral TCRbeta sequencing aimed to test whether ivuxolimab altered TCR sequence diversity and caused clonal T-cell expansion. The paper describes the monotherapy dose-escalation part (N of about 52 patients) of the phase I trial of ivuxolimab. The full study reports these points: Low levels of normalized T-cell clonal expansion were also shown by some nonresponding patients. In the 0.1-3.0 mg/kg groups, partial responders were among the patients with the lowest normalized peripheral clonal expansion, particularly in CD8+ T cells. After ivuxolimab, CD8+ T cells had more expanded clones than CD4+ T cells on average. At doses of 0.1 to 3.0 mg/kg, clonal expansion of both CD4+ and CD8+ T cells in blood was seen between baseline and week 6. The antigen specificity of the clonally expanded peripheral T cells was not determined.

Genomic DNA was isolated from the sorted cells so that the TCRbeta CDR3 region could be sequenced. The immunoSEQ Assay was used to sequence the TCRbeta CDR3 regions. TCRdb re-hosts the immuneACCESS table, in-frame sequences only. Its copies lack some clones; in the studies checked, an unresolved V gene accounts for under half of them, and the cause for the rest is not known. For this sample there are tens of thousands of clones; over 75% appear just once. In total, the top ten clones hold approximately 35% of the sample. A remark on this clone: What antigen it recognizes has not been identified. It has no much larger one-base neighbor in the sample; base qualities were not kept.

The germline ends are 7 bases apart after V is trimmed by 1 base and J by 0 bases. The CDR3 contains 14 residues, cysteine and phenylalanine counted. Only the CDR3 part of the read is kept: 42 bases, read in frame from the first base. CDR1 SGHTA and CDR2 FQGNSA are derived from the germline V gene. Patients with autoimmune disease history or receiving systemic immunosuppression were excluded from the trial. Peripheral blood for TCR sequencing was drawn from every dose cohort at baseline, at cycle 4 day 1 and at cycle 7 day 1. The samples were drawn from a first-in-human, open-label, multicenter phase I dose-escalation trial of ivuxolimab. Adults with locally advanced or metastatic head and neck squamous cell, hepatocellular, melanoma or renal cell carcinoma were enrolled in the trial. CD4+ and CD8+ T cells were sorted separately from peripheral blood before TCR sequencing.

The sequence was obtained from an adult with an advanced solid tumor such as melanoma, head and neck, liver or kidney cancer. Sequences were derived from CD4+ or CD8+ T cells sorted from blood, sampled in a trial of the OX40 agonist ivuxolimab. The chain uses TRBV7-2 and TRBJ2-7; too little of a D gene remains to name it. The CDR3 reads as follows: CASSLGLGSYEQYF. The DNA sequence reads TGTGCCAGCAGCTTAGGTCTAGGCTCCTACGAGCAGTACTTC.